This T cell receptor beta chain was profiled in a study of blood T cell repertoires in COVID-19. Looking at the study overall: Whether acute or convalescent, the COVID-19 samples came from the United States, Italy and Spain. Sources were T cells, B-cell-depleted T cells, or PBMCs; the material itself was cDNA or gDNA.

This clone appeared a single time. The CDR3 is made up of 14 amino acids. V dropped 8 bases and J dropped 0; count of bases not matched to a gene: 6. Germline CDR1 and CDR2: MNHEY and SVGAGI. In the study's own analysis: From reference gene primer amplification, estimates of nucleated cell counts were derived. Libraries were prepared by immunoSEQ multiplex PCR; TCRdb keeps only in-frame clonotypes and omits some of them. V and J calls and clone size follow that table, whereas D and trimming were derived from the DNA. Of about 200,000 clones listed, 85% are singletons. This sequence joins TRBV6-5 and TRBJ2-5; 7 bases are a match to TRBD1. This TCR was sampled from a woman of 80 years or more with acute or convalescent COVID-19. The sequenced sample was peripheral blood. The CDR3 sequence is CASDREHHQETQYF. CDR3 sequence (DNA): TGTGCCAGCGACAGGGAACACCACCAAGAGACCCAGTACTTC.